This T cell receptor beta chain was profiled in a study of shared clonotypes between healthy human individuals. Recent vaccinations or acute infections were absent in the healthy HIV-negative adult donors. Splitting of CD4+ cells produced CD45RA+ naive and CD45RA-negative memory subsets. Germline loops: CDR1 LNHNV, CDR2 YYDKDF (reference sequence). The CDR3 spans 17 residues. Trimming removed 0 bases at V and 6 bases at J, with 20 bases between. Replicate PCRs for sorted subsets used around 200 ng DNA; this equaled around 28,000 T cell genomes. Sequenced by immunoSEQ multiplex PCR; TCRdb stores in-frame clones only, minus some. Among more than 400,000 clones listed, roughly 95% were seen once.

This TCR was recovered from a woman under 40 in good health. The chain has TRBV15 and TRBJ1-1; D might be TRBD1 (5 bases). The sequencing sample was made of naive CD4+ T cells sorted from blood. Subset described: CD45RA+ positively selected. The CDR3 DNA is TGTGCCACCAGCAGAGATCATACGATGGGGGGTCAGGCTGAAGCTTTCTTT. Translated, it gives CATSRDHTMGGQAEAFF. The full variable domain, with the rest looked up from reference TRBV15 and TRBJ1-1, is DAMVIQNPRYQVTQFGKPVTLSCSQTLNHNVMYWYQQKSSQAPKLLFHYYDKDFNNEADTPDNFQSRRPNTSFCFLDIRSPGLGDTAMYLCATSRDHTMGGQAEAFFGQGTRLTVV.